The present TCR beta chain was sequenced within a study of shared clonotypes between healthy human individuals. Study-level findings and limits: Naive subsets typically showed greater estimated richness than memory subsets. It was the non-shared clonotypes that had lower generation probabilities than clonotypes shared by all four donors.

The germline V and J ends were trimmed by 0 bases and 5 bases, with 7 bases remaining between them. The CDR3 extends over 13 amino acids. Germline V gene sequence: CDR1 SGHVS, CDR2 FQNEAQ. TCRdb's copy holds only in-frame clones and misses some; the assay was immunoSEQ multiplex PCR. This table has 2 million to 2.5 million clones, 80% to 95% appearing once. This clone appeared a single time. The target antigen is unknown. At the DNA level, this CDR3 is encoded by other sequences in the same sample as well. The sequenced sample consisted of naive CD4+ T cells from PBMCs. Subset here: CD45RA+ positively selected. This chain connects TRBV7-8 to TRBJ1-2; D unclear. The origin of this receptor is a man in his late teens or twenties in good health. Some clones in this sample may be carry-over from other donors' samples. The DNA of the CDR3 is TGTGCCAGCAGCTTAGCAGTACCGTATGGCTACACCTTC. Translating it yields CASSLAVPYGYTF.